This entry features one TCR beta chain sequence. No cognate antigen has been identified for it. Base qualities are not provided; no much larger clone lies one nucleotide away. Counted from cysteine to phenylalanine, this CDR3 has 13 amino acids. Only CDR3 DNA is held: 39 bases, read in frame from base 1. For CDR1 and CDR2, the germline V gene (reference sequence) lists GTSNPN and SVGIG. The germline V end is reduced by 5 bases and the J end by 8 bases; junction bases left unmatched: 7. The record originates from a study of shared clonotypes between healthy human individuals (TCRdb year 2020). Study-level background: The cohort included a few men and a couple of women between 18 and 49 years of age. Per donor, three plates each were used for CD4 naive and CD4 memory, two for CD8 naive, and one for CD8 memory. Each donor's leukapheresis produced roughly between roughly 0.85 and 9.5 billion PBMCs. To increase sequencing depth and limit assay-specific biases, TCR repertoire library preparation and sequencing were carried out by different laboratories using diverse techniques. The study deeply sequenced blood TCR repertoires of about five healthy adults to estimate repertoire size and the extent of clonotype sharing between individuals. Paper-wide results and their limitations: Sharing across a few donors was observed for approximately 5% of naive CD4, 3.5% of naive CD8, about 2.3% of memory CD4, and about 0.4% of memory CD8 clonotypes. Rarefaction of sorted-subset datasets indicated incomplete sequencing despite the large sequencing depth. Sampling was limited to blood, and TCR repertoires in tissue likely differ from TCR repertoires in blood. Based on pairwise subsampling, the degree of clonotype sharing among donors was expected to be affected by sequencing depth. Naive subsets generally had larger estimated clonotype richness than memory subsets did. The genetic and exposure-history diversity represented was limited by the small number of donors. Compared with non-shared clonotypes, the clonotypes found in all four sorted-subset donors had higher generation probabilities.

The donors were healthy, HIV-negative adults with no recently reported acute infections or vaccinations. Every donor was a Caucasian adult living in Nashville, Tennessee, USA. CD4+ T cells were enriched through magnetic negative selection, after which naive cells were positively selected on CD45RA and the remaining negative fraction served as the memory subset. Blood was obtained by leukapheresis, after which PBMCs were separated by Ficoll-Histopaque density gradient centrifugation and cryopreserved in liquid nitrogen vapor phase. Analytical flow cytometry was used to check the purity and quantity of every magnetically sorted T cell population. Genomic DNA was isolated from each sorted fraction and quantified by UV absorbance on a Nanodrop 2000c. Using the deep immunoSEQ assay, TCR CDR3 regions were amplified from genomic DNA by multiplex PCR. Genomic DNA extracted from each cell subset was distributed evenly over all wells of several immunoSEQ 96-well plates, and each plate served as one replicate. For sorted subsets, each replicate PCR was loaded with around 220 ng genomic DNA, equivalent to some 27,000 T cell genomes. Purified libraries were quantified with a Qubit 3.0 fluorometer, sized on a Bioanalyzer 2100, and re-quantified with the KAPA Library Quantification kit. Each immunoSEQ 96-well plate was sequenced on its own single-read 150-cycle Illumina NextSeq 550 flow cell. For the original study's pipeline: Because the immunoSEQ output included only junctional sequences and no quality scores, the filtering could not be the same as the filtering used for full-length reads. Sequences were annotated with PyIR, a Python wrapper for IgBLAST v1.9, using IMGT germline references to assign V/J genes and CDR3. Reads were removed for weak V/J assignments (E-value above 1e-6), missing CDR3, stop codons, out-of-frame junctions, or ambiguous translated residues. V3J clonotypes were defined as sequences sharing an identical inferred V gene, J gene, and CDR3 amino acid sequence. To compute the percentage overlap between repertoires, the number of shared unique clonotypes was divided by the size of the smaller repertoire. Three approaches were used to assess repertoire richness: RTK rarefaction, the Chao1 estimator, and Recon v2.1 estimates of unobserved clonotypes. Generation probabilities were computed with OLGA for all TCRbeta clonotypes obtained by the gDNA method from several donors. This is the immuneACCESS table as TCRdb keeps it, with only in-frame sequences that have V and J called. A part of the clones is gone; compared with another copy, unresolved V genes explain less than half, and the rest is unexplained. V and J calls and clone size are copied from that table; D and trimming were computed from the DNA. For this sample the table gives 950,000 to 1,300,000 clones, of which under 80% were detected only once. The ten largest make up approximately 1.5% of the sample.

The sequenced sample was memory CD4+ T cells sorted from blood. Reading the label with the study, this specimen's cell subset or site is: CD45RA-negative fraction. This receptor was identified in a man younger than 35 in good health. In this chain, TRBV30 is recombined with TRBJ1-3; TRBD1 lines up with 9 middle nucleotides. For the CDR3, the sequence is CAWGTGMADTIYF. Read as DNA, the sequence is TGTGCCTGGGGGACAGGGATGGCGGACACCATATATTTT.